This T cell receptor beta chain was documented in a study of T-cell memory formation after mild COVID-19. Sample barcodes and UMIs were carried by the TCR alpha and TCR beta cDNA libraries that 5'RACE generated with constant-segment primers. TCRdb itself ran the 5' RACE reads through MiXCR, one entry per CDR3 protein. Among a few hundred thousand distinct CDR3 sequences listed, 7.5% to 10% were seen once. Trimming took off 0 bases at V and 14 bases at J, with 9 bases between the two ends. The CDR3 is made up of 11 amino acids. From germline, CDR1 is SGHRS and CDR2 YFSETQ. The TCR sequence derives from a man aged 18 to 30 who had mild COVID-19 (a few samples of this study predate the infection). Cell type and time point are not known. Sequenced: PBMCs or a T cell subset sorted from them (not recorded which). The rearrangement links TRBV5-1 to TRBJ2-1; perhaps TRBD1 as D (5 bases). Here the CDR3 reads CASSLEAGKFF. The DNA for the CDR3 is TGCGCCAGCAGCTTGGAAGCAGGGAAGTTCTTC.